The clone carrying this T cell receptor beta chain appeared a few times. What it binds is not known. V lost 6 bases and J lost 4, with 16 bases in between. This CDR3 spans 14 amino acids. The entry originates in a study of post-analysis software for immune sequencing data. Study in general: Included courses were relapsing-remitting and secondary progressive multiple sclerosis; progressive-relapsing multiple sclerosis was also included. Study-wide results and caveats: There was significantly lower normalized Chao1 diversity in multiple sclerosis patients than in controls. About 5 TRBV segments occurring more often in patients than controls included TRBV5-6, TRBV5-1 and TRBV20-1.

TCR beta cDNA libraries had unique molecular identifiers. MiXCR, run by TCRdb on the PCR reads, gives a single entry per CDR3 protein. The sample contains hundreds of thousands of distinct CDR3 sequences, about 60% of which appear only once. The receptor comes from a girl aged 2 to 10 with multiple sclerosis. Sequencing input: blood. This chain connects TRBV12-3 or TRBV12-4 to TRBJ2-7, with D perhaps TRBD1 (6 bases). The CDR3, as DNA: TGTGCCAGCAGCCTACAGGGTAAAAGATACGAGCAGTACTTC. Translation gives CASSLQGKRYEQYF.